This T cell receptor (beta chain) was found in a study of blood T cell repertoires in COVID-19. In the study overall: The study drew acute and convalescent COVID-19 samples from the United States, Italy and Spain. T cells, B-cell-depleted T cells, or PBMCs supplied cDNA or gDNA.

The authors' processing: Nucleated cell number was recorded as an estimate derived from reference gene primer amplification. This table comes from immunoSEQ multiplex PCR, and its TCRdb copy is limited to in-frame clones, with some not included. D and trimming come from the DNA, and the V and J calls and clone size come from that table. The data contain 150,000 to 200,000 clones, more than 65% of them singletons. With 0 bases removed from V and 0 bases from J, the gap between germline ends came to 8 bases. Per germline, CDR1 KGHSH and CDR2 LQKENI. The CDR3 runs to 15 residues. Material for sequencing was peripheral blood. The V and J genes are TRBV18 and TRBJ1-2, with a possible D match to TRBD1 (5 bases). This sequence originates from a human donor with acute or convalescent COVID-19. The donor label of this sample is uncertain. CDR3 coding DNA: TGTGCCAGCTCACCACCGTCAGGGACTAACTATGGCTACACCTTC. Translated, it gives CASSPPSGTNYGYTF.